These 21 T cell receptor beta chains share one sample of origin, sequenced in a study of early T cells in non-severe SARS-CoV-2 infection. MiXCR, applied by TCRdb to the 5' RACE reads, yields one record per CDR3 protein. The sample lists about 31,000 distinct CDR3 sequences, approximately 5% occurring once. The sequenced material came from whole blood. The receptors were sampled from an adult who was a healthcare worker with PCR-confirmed SARS-CoV-2 infection or an uninfected control (not recorded which).

The rearrangement joins TRBV7-2 to TRBJ2-3; 14 bases fit TRBD2. This CDR3 has 21 residues. J lost 2 bases, V lost 4 bases, and 17 bases had no gene match. CDR1 and CDR2 (germline): SGHTA, FQGNSA. Here the CDR3 reads CASSSSPGLAGVSSDTDTQYF. The CDR3 DNA reads TGTGCCAGCAGCTCGTCCCCGGGACTAGCGGGGGTTTCCTCGGACACAGATACGCAGTATTTT.

This clonotype was seen repeatedly, ten times or more. This chain uses TRBV24-1 with TRBJ1-1; 9 bases agree with TRBD1. The trim removed 2 bases at V and 10 bases at J, leaving 7 bases unmatched. CDR3 length equals 14 residues. Germline-derived CDR1 and CDR2 are KGHDR and SFDVKD. CDR3 sequence: CATSDSGQGIAAFF. The CDR3 coding sequence is TGTGCCACCAGTGATTCGGGACAGGGCATAGCAGCTTTCTTT.

V gene TRBV10-3 combines with J gene TRBJ2-1, with 13 bases matching TRBD2. The trim removed 5 bases at V and 0 bases at J, leaving 1 base unmatched. The CDR3 extends over 16 amino acids. CDR1 is ENHRY and CDR2 is SYGVKD in the germline V gene. This CDR3 is CAISRLAGGSYNEQFF. The CDR3 DNA reads as TGTGCCATCAGTCGACTAGCGGGGGGCTCCTACAATGAGCAGTTCTTC.

This clonotype has only a few counts. This chain links TRBV27 with TRBJ2-7; 16 nucleotides align to TRBD2. The CDR3 is 19 residues long. Trimming cost V 0 bases and J 3 bases; bases outside gene matches: 8. The germline V gene encodes CDR1 MNHEY and CDR2 SMNVEV (reference sequence). The CDR3 nucleotides are TGTGCCAGCAGTTTATCAGTCCCGGGACTAGCGGGAGGGGTCTACGAGCAGTACTTC. Translated, it gives CASSLSVPGLAGGVYEQYF.

This clonotype was detected many times. The rearrangement uses TRBV4-3 and TRBJ1-2, with D unresolved. CDR3 length equals 14 residues. Germline lookup yields CDR1 LGHNA and CDR2 YSLEER. V was cut by 0 bases and J by 1 base, with 6 bases left in between. CDR3 sequence: CASSQDGVNYGYTF. The CDR3 DNA reads as TGCGCCAGCAGCCAAGATGGAGTTAACTATGGCTACACCTTC.

This clonotype was seen a few times. The V gene is TRBV5-6, the J gene TRBJ2-1, with D hard to call. The germline CDR1 and CDR2 sequences are SGHDT and YYEEEE. Deletions cut 1 base from V and 5 bases from J, with 10 bases between. The CDR3 length is 14 residues. The CDR3 region is CASSLFAEHNEQFF. In DNA, the CDR3 is TGTGCCAGCAGCTTGTTCGCAGAGCACAATGAGCAGTTCTTC. The full variable domain, with the rest looked up from reference TRBV5-6 and TRBJ2-1, is DAGVTQSPTHLIKTRGQQVTLRCSPKSGHDTVSWYQQALGQGPQFIFQYYEEEERQRGNFPDRFSGHQFPNYSSELNVNALLLGDSALYLCASSLFAEHNEQFFGPGTRLTVL.

Details on this clonotype: The CDR3 carries no conserved terminal phenylalanine or tryptophan, so it likely arises from a read error. The rearrangement links TRBV12-3 or TRBV12-4 to TRBJ1-6; possible D gene TRBD1, 5 bases. Deletions cut 3 bases from V and 7 bases from J, with 7 bases between. The CDR3 covers 13 residues. CDR3 in amino acids: CASSFQGNSPLHV. The CDR3 DNA reads TGTGCCAGCAGTTTCCAGGGAAATTCACCCCTCCACGTT.

The sample holds many counts of this clonotype. This chain links TRBV19 with TRBJ2-7; no firm D call. V was cut by 10 bases and J by 0 bases, with 10 bases left in between. The CDR3 runs 12 residues. Per germline, CDR1 LNHDA and CDR2 SQIVND (reference sequence). The CDR3 sequence is CAKSASSYEQYF. CDR3 DNA sequence: TGTGCCAAATCCGCGAGCTCCTACGAGCAGTACTTC.

This clonotype was observed a few times. The genes are TRBV4-3 and TRBJ2-7, with 9 bases matching TRBD1. This CDR3 contains 16 residues. Germline trimming cut 0 bases from V and 3 bases from J; bases unmatched to any gene: 6. Germline V CDR1 and CDR2: LGHNA, YSLEER. Here the CDR3 reads CASSQDHSGQGYEQYF. The CDR3 region has the DNA TGCGCCAGCAGCCAAGATCACTCGGGACAGGGCTACGAGCAGTACTTC.

This clonotype has ten or more counts. The chain combines TRBV20-1 with TRBJ2-1; TRBD2 matches 9 bases. The V gene's germline CDR1 is DFQATT and CDR2 SNEGSKA (reference sequence). V was pared by 7 bases and J by 7 bases, with 8 bases of the junction left unmatched. The CDR3 contains 13 residues. The CDR3 region is CSGWRGGVNEQFF. In DNA, the CDR3 is TGCAGTGGTTGGCGGGGGGGCGTGAATGAGCAGTTCTTC.

There are many counts of this clonotype. The V call is TRBV30, the J call TRBJ1-6; TRBD1 agrees at 7 bases. The CDR3 spans 13 residues. Germline loops: CDR1 GTSNPN, CDR2 SVGIG (reference sequence). Losses at the gene ends were 5 bases for V and 7 bases for J; bases not matched to a gene: 5. The CDR3 spells CAWGDSVNSPLHF. CDR3 DNA sequence: TGTGCCTGGGGGGACAGCGTCAATTCACCCCTCCACTTT.

The rearrangement joins TRBV6-6 to TRBJ2-1, with unresolved D. This CDR3 comprises 10 residues. Per germline, CDR1 MNHNY and CDR2 SVGAGI (reference sequence). Between the trimmed V and J ends, which lost 8 bases and 15 bases, there was a span of 14 bases. The CDR3 sequence is CASGLLPPFF. The CDR3 DNA reads TGTGCCAGCGGCCTCCTCCCCCCGTTCTTC.

This clonotype was found many times. The chain carries TRBV7-2 and TRBJ1-4; D is uncertain. The CDR3 has 13 amino acids. Per the germline V gene, CDR1 is SGHTA and CDR2 is FQGNSA. With 3 bases removed from V and 5 bases from J, the gap between germline ends came to 7 bases. The CDR3 coding sequence is TGTGCCAGCAGCTTCACCAGAAATGAAAAACTGTTTTTT. Residues: CASSFTRNEKLFF.

This clonotype has ten or more counts. The chain employs TRBV11-3 and TRBJ2-1; no clear D. V was pared by 3 bases and J by 1 base, with 10 bases between. The CDR3 sequence is 15 residues long. Germline V gene sequence: CDR1 SGHNT, CDR2 YENEEA. CDR3 DNA sequence: TGTGCCAGCAGCTTGAGGAGTAGGTCCTACAATGAGCAGTTCTTC. This sequence encodes CASSLRSRSYNEQFF.

V is TRBV20-1 and J is TRBJ2-1, with 14 bases lining up with TRBD2. J gave up 6 bases and V 3 bases, and 7 bases lay outside the gene matches. Germline CDR1 is DFQATT and CDR2 is SNEGSKA (reference sequence). The CDR3 is 16 residues long. CDR3 nucleotides: TGCAGTGCTAGCCCGGGACTAGCGGGAGTCGGCAATGAGCAGTTCTTC. Translation gives CSASPGLAGVGNEQFF.

This clonotype was observed many times. The rearrangement links TRBV5-5 to TRBJ2-7, with 8 bases aligning to TRBD1. Germline CDR1 and CDR2: SGHKS and YYEKEE (reference sequence). V was clipped by 4 bases and J by 4 bases; unmatched bases: 4. The CDR3 sequence is 13 residues long. The CDR3 bases are TGTGCCAGCAGCCCGGACAGGGATTACGAGCAGTACTTC. Protein: CASSPDRDYEQYF.

Ten or more counts support this clonotype. A junction end diverges from the germline sequence, so it may reflect a read error. The CDR3 loop is CASSRQDGETQYF. In DNA, the CDR3 is TGTGCTAGCAGCCGACAGGACGGAGAGACCCAGTACTTC. This chain uses TRBV7-7 with TRBJ2-5; D is possibly TRBD1 (6 bases). The CDR3 spans 13 residues. CDR1 is SSHAT and CDR2 is FNYEAQ in the germline V gene (reference sequence).

This clonotype was observed many times. The V call is TRBV28, the J call TRBJ2-7; 8 positions match TRBD1. This CDR3 region has 12 residues. V gave up 8 bases and J gave up 6 bases; unmatched junction bases: 6. Germline V gene data show CDR1 as MDHEN and CDR2 as SYDVKM. CDR3 sequence reads: CASGQGRGEQYF. The CDR3 DNA is TGTGCCAGCGGACAGGGTCGTGGCGAGCAGTACTTC.

This clonotype showed up many times. The gene calls are TRBV18 and TRBJ1-5; a possible D gene is TRBD1 (5 bases). This CDR3 is built from 15 residues. V dropped 4 bases and J dropped 4 bases, with 14 bases sitting between them. Germline-derived CDR1 and CDR2 are KGHSH and LQKENI. CDR3 DNA: TGTGCCAGCTCACTAAGCGACAGAGCTAATCAGCCCCAGCATTTT. It specifies CASSLSDRANQPQHF.

The chain links TRBV13 to TRBJ2-7; D remains unclear. Deletions cut 3 bases from V and 6 bases from J, with 9 bases between. Germline CDR1 and CDR2: PRHDT and FYEKMQ (reference sequence). The CDR3 has 12 amino acids. In DNA form, the CDR3 reads TGTGCCAGCAGCTTTCACGTCGGCGAGCAGTACTTC. Encoded protein: CASSFHVGEQYF. The whole variable domain, remainder taken from reference TRBV13 and TRBJ2-7, is AAGVIQSPRHLIKEKRETATLKCYPIPRHDTVYWYQQGPGQDPQFLISFYEKMQSDKGSIPDRFSAQQFSDYHSELNMSSLELGDSALYFCASSFHVGEQYFGPGTRLTVT.

This clonotype was detected many times. The chain couples TRBV24-1 to TRBJ2-1; the match to TRBD2 covers 9 bases. CDR1 KGHDR and CDR2 SFDVKD come from the germline V gene. The CDR3 spans 16 residues. V lost 3 bases and J lost 9; bases outside the gene matches: 11. CDR3 DNA sequence: TGTGCCACCAGTGATCCGGGACTAGCCAAACACACTGAGCAGTTCTTC. Protein sequence: CATSDPGLAKHTEQFF.